The 25 T cell receptor beta chains in this list originate from one sample, sequenced in a study of blood T cell repertoires in COVID-19. Repertoires were generated with immunoSEQ multiplex PCR, while TCRdb's copy carries only in-frame clones and drops some. The table lists fewer than 250,000 clones, around nine tenths of them singletons, with about 1% in the top ten. Specimen: peripheral blood. Every receptor here comes from a man aged 25 to 40 with acute or convalescent COVID-19.

The chain combines TRBV10-1 with TRBJ2-1, with 14 bases lining up with TRBD2. V lost 8 bases to trimming and J lost 10 bases; unmatched junction nucleotides: 4. Germline V gene data show CDR1 as WNHNN and CDR2 as SYGVQD (reference sequence). This CDR3 is built from 13 residues. The CDR3: CASPGTSGGEQFF. The DNA of the CDR3 is TGCGCCAGCCCTGGGACTAGCGGGGGAGAGCAGTTCTTC.

The rearrangement links TRBV5-6 to TRBJ1-1; D remains unclear. V was pared by 2 bases and J by 0 bases, with 8 bases between. The length of the CDR3 is 14 residues. From germline, CDR1 is SGHDT and CDR2 YYEEEE. The CDR3 nucleotides read TGTGCCAGCAGCTTAGCGGGGATGAACACTGAAGCTTTCTTT. Protein sequence: CASSLAGMNTEAFF.

This chain uses TRBV12-2 with TRBJ1-6; TRBD1, the D gene given by the table, was not confirmed from the DNA. TRBV12-2 is a documented pseudogene. The CDR3 consists of 18 residues. The CDR3, as DNA: TGTGCAAGTCGCTTAGGGGGCGGCAGGACGGTGGATAATTCACCCCTCCACTTT. Translating it yields CASRLGGGRTVDNSPLHF.

The table lists this clone with a count of one. This chain connects TRBV28 to TRBJ1-5, with D possibly being TRBD1 (6 bases). Germline V gene sequence: CDR1 MDHEN, CDR2 SYDVKM. The CDR3 runs 18 residues. Trimming took 5 bases from V and 2 from J, leaving 22 bases between them. CDR3 in DNA: TGTGCCAGCAGTAAAGCAGGGACAATCGTACTGCGCAATCAGCCCCAGCATTTT. Residues: CASSKAGTIVLRNQPQHF.

The rearrangement uses TRBV28 and TRBJ1-2; TRBD1 matches 7 bases. J lost 6 bases, V lost 6 bases, and 10 bases had no gene match. The CDR3 has 14 amino acids. Germline-derived CDR1 and CDR2 are MDHEN and SYDVKM. CDR3 protein: CASRPGQVQNGYTF. CDR3 bases: TGTGCCAGCAGACCCGGACAGGTTCAAAATGGCTACACCTTC.

This chain uses TRBV2 with TRBJ2-7; D is perhaps TRBD1 (5 bases). Germline V gene data show CDR1 as SNHLY and CDR2 as FYNNEI. V dropped 2 bases and J dropped 0 bases, with 11 bases sitting between them. The CDR3 consists of 15 residues. Here the CDR3 DNA reads TGTGCCAGCAGTGAACAGGCAGGGTACTCCTACGAGCAGTACTTC. It yields the protein CASSEQAGYSYEQYF.

This rearrangement joins TRBV2 to TRBJ2-1, with TRBD2 identical over 13 bases. The CDR3 sequence is 15 residues long. V shed 4 bases and J 8 bases; nucleotides not matched to a gene: 5. The germline CDR1 and CDR2 sequences are SNHLY and FYNNEI. The CDR3 DNA sequence: TGTGCCAGCAGTGGGACTAGCGGGAGAGCGGATGAGCAGTTCTTC. It encodes CASSGTSGRADEQFF.

V gene TRBV5-6 combines with J gene TRBJ1-1; D call uncertain. CDR3 length: 12 amino acids. Germline lookup yields CDR1 SGHDT and CDR2 YYEEEE. Trimming shortened V by 0 bases and J by 2 bases, and 2 bases separated the two germline ends. The CDR3 region is CASSLVNTEAFF. In nucleotides, the CDR3 is TGTGCCAGCAGCTTGGTAAACACTGAAGCTTTCTTT.

The chain is built from TRBV5-4 and TRBJ2-1, with 10 bases fitting TRBD1. The CDR3 is 16 residues long. The junction had 7 bases not matched to a gene; V was cut back by 2 bases and J by 5 bases. Germline V gene data show CDR1 as SGHNT and CDR2 as YYREEE (reference sequence). The CDR3 DNA is TGTGCCAGCAGCTTAGCCGGGACAGGGGTCGACAATGAGCAGTTCTTC. Protein: CASSLAGTGVDNEQFF.

The count of this clone is one. This chain connects TRBV24-1 to TRBJ2-3, with 7 bases aligning to TRBD1. There are 15 residues in the CDR3. V gave up 10 bases and J gave up 1 base; unmatched junction bases: 10. Germline loops: CDR1 KGHDR, CDR2 SFDVKD. DNA of the CDR3: TGTGCCACGAAAGACAGGGATCGGGGCACAGATACGCAGTATTTT. Translating gives CATKDRDRGTDTQYF.

The CDR3 DNA is TGTGCCAGCAGTTACTCCGGGGGAGGAGGACAGCCCCAGCATTTT. This sequence encodes CASSYSGGGGQPQHF. The V call is TRBV6-5, the J call TRBJ1-5, with D perhaps matching TRBD1 (5 bases). Trimming left V 0 bases short and J 7 bases short, with 13 bases between. The CDR3 sequence is 15 residues long. Germline assignment: CDR1 MNHEY and CDR2 SVGAGI.

The V call is TRBV30, the J call TRBJ1-1; 7 bases match TRBD1. The CDR3 is 13 residues long. Trimming cost V 2 bases and J 5 bases; bases outside gene matches: 5. Germline assignment: CDR1 GTSNPN and CDR2 SVGIG (reference sequence). The DNA for the CDR3 is TGTGCCTGGAGTACAGGGGTAGAGACTGAAGCTTTCTTT. The encoded protein is CAWSTGVETEAFF.

This clone has only a few counts. This rearrangement joins TRBV30 to TRBJ1-5; no definite D call. With 3 bases removed from V and 5 bases from J, the gap between germline ends came to 20 bases. The CDR3 is 16 residues long. Germline CDR1 reads GTSNPN; CDR2 reads SVGIG (reference sequence). The CDR3 region is CAWSPTGFREDQPQHF. For the CDR3, the DNA is TGTGCCTGGAGCCCGACTGGCTTTAGGGAGGATCAGCCCCAGCATTTT.

The chain joins TRBV20-1 to TRBJ1-2, with unresolved D. Trimming removed 3 bases at V and 0 bases at J, with 2 bases between. CDR1 DFQATT and CDR2 SNEGSKA come from the germline V gene (reference sequence). The CDR3 is 11 residues long. DNA of the CDR3: TGCAGTGCTAGCGCTAACTATGGCTACACCTTC. Its translation is CSASANYGYTF.

This chain connects TRBV4-1 to TRBJ1-2; D is unclear. There are 15 residues in the CDR3. The germline CDR1 and CDR2 sequences are MGHRA and YSYEKL. Trimming cost V 0 bases and J 2 bases, with 10 bases left between them. DNA of the CDR3: TGCGCCAGCAGCCAAGATTTCCATGCGAACTATGGCTACACCTTC. Translation: CASSQDFHANYGYTF.

The rearrangement joins TRBV7-9 to TRBJ2-7; 13 nucleotides align to TRBD2. The CDR3 consists of 19 residues. Germline V gives CDR1 SEHNR, CDR2 FQNEAQ (reference sequence). With V trimmed by 3 bases and J by 0 bases, 11 bases remained unmatched. CDR3 protein: CASSFPGLAGNRISYEQYF. CDR3 sequence (DNA): TGTGCCAGCAGCTTTCCGGGACTAGCGGGGAATCGAATCTCCTACGAGCAGTACTTC.

This chain joins TRBV28 and TRBJ1-6, with D tentatively TRBD1 (5 bases). Trimming removed 3 bases at V and 3 bases at J, with 15 bases between. The CDR3 length is 17 residues. CDR1 and CDR2 (germline): MDHEN, SYDVKM. The CDR3 DNA sequence: TGTGCCAGCAGTTTCTTAGAGCTGGGGGGCTATAATTCACCCCTCCACTTT. This sequence encodes CASSFLELGGYNSPLHF.

The chain combines TRBV28 with TRBJ1-2, with TRBD1 matching 10 bases. This CDR3 spans 15 amino acids. With V trimmed by 7 bases and J by 7 bases, 12 bases remained unmatched. CDR1 and CDR2 (germline): MDHEN, SYDVKM. The CDR3 sequence is CASKPHWGQGSGYTF. The CDR3 bases are TGTGCCAGCAAACCCCATTGGGGACAGGGGAGTGGCTACACCTTC.

The CDR3 DNA follows: TGTGCCAGCAGCTCTATAAACGAATCACCCCTCCACTTT. Protein: CASSSINESPLHF. The rearrangement links TRBV7-8 to TRBJ1-6; D gene unclear. Trimming shortened V by 4 bases and J by 10 bases, and 11 bases separated the two germline ends. The CDR3 length is 13 residues. Germline CDR1 SGHVS, CDR2 FQNEAQ.

This chain links TRBV28 with TRBJ1-2, with a possible D match to TRBD1 (6 bases). CDR1 and CDR2 from the germline V gene are MDHEN and SYDVKM. The CDR3 loop spans 15 amino acids. The V end was cut by 5 bases, the J end by 3 bases, with 16 bases between. The CDR3 spells CASSGPRTVDYGYTF. The CDR3 nucleotides read TGTGCCAGCAGTGGTCCGCGGACAGTAGACTATGGCTACACCTTC.

The chain combines TRBV19 with TRBJ1-5; 7 bases line up with TRBD1. V trimming: 4 bases; J trimming: 3 bases; junction bases outside the gene matches: 6. The CDR3 contains 15 residues. Germline V gene sequence: CDR1 LNHDA, CDR2 SQIVND (reference sequence). CDR3 amino acids: CASSTTGQVNQPQHF. The CDR3 DNA sequence: TGTGCCAGTAGTACTACCGGACAGGTCAATCAGCCCCAGCATTTT.

V is TRBV19 and J is TRBJ1-2, with D hard to call. V was clipped by 6 bases and J by 7 bases, with 12 bases between them. In germline, CDR1 is LNHDA, CDR2 SQIVND (reference sequence). The CDR3 runs 12 residues. The CDR3 bases are TGTGCCAGTAGAGATCGGGAAAGTGGCTACACCTTC. This sequence encodes CASRDRESGYTF.

This clone was recorded once. This chain connects TRBV29-1 to TRBJ1-2; D might be TRBD1 (6 bases). In germline, CDR1 is SQVTM, CDR2 ANQGSEA. The CDR3 is made up of 15 amino acids. Trimming pared 6 bases from V and 7 bases from J, leaving 24 bases between. CDR3 nucleotide sequence: TGCAGCGTCCCCCTTGGGGGGGCGGATTTAAGTGGCTACACCTTC. Translated, it gives CSVPLGGADLSGYTF.

The V gene is TRBV13, the J gene TRBJ1-2, with 7 bases matching TRBD1. The CDR3 contains 14 residues. Germline CDR1 PRHDT, CDR2 FYEKMQ (reference sequence). J was trimmed by 3 bases and V by 2 bases; bases with no gene match: 3. CDR3 DNA sequence: TGTGCCAGCAGCTTATGGCAGGGGGACTATGGCTACACCTTC. Translating gives CASSLWQGDYGYTF.

The chain joins TRBV9 to TRBJ2-2; TRBD1 matches at 8 bases. CDR3 size: 16 residues. Losses at the gene ends were 3 bases for V and 0 bases for J; bases not matched to a gene: 4. The V gene's germline CDR1 is SGDLS and CDR2 YYNGEE. The CDR3 nucleotides read TGTGCCAGCAGCGCGCTGGGACAGGCGAACACCGGGGAGCTGTTTTTT. Translated: CASSALGQANTGELFF.